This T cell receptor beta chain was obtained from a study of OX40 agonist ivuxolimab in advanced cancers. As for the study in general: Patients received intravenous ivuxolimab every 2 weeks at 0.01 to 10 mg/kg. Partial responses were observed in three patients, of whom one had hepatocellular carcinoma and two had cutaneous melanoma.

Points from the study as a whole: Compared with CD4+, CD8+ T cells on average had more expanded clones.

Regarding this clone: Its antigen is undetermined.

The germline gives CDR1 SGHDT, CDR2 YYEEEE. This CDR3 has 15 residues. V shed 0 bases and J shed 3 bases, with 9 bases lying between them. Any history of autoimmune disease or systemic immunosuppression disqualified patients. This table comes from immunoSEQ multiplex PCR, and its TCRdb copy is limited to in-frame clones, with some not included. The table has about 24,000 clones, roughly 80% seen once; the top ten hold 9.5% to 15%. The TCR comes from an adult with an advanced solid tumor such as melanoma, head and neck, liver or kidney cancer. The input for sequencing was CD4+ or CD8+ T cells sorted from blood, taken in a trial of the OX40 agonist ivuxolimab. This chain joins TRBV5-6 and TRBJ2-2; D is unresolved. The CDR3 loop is CASSLERRYTGELFF. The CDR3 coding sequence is TGTGCCAGCAGCTTGGAGAGGAGATACACCGGGGAGCTGTTTTTT.